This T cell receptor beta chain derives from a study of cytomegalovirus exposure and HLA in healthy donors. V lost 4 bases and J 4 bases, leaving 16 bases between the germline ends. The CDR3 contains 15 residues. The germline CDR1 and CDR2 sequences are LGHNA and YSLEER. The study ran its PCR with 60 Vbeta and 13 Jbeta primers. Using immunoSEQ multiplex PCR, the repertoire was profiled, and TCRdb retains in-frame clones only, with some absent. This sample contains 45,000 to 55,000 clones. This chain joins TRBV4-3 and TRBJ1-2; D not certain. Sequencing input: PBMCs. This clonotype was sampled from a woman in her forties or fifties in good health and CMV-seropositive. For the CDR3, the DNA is TGCGCCAGCAGCCCCTTTCGACAAGCTCTCTATGGCTACACCTTC. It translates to CASSPFRQALYGYTF.